This is a list of T cell receptor beta chains from one sample in a study of technical replicates of blood from four donors. Clones were read by immunoSEQ multiplex PCR, and TCRdb kept only the in-frame ones, dropping some. Of tens of thousands of clones in the sample, around 86% are singletons; the top ten hold 5% to 6.5%. The sequencing input was PBMCs. These receptors all come from a human donor in good health. Some clones in this sample may be carry-over from other donors' samples. Both conserved end residues are part of each CDR3. D genes are given only for firm matches. The size entry is marked missing in some rows and otherwise reads once, few, many or a size class.

d_call,v_call,j_call,clone_size,cdr3_aa,cdr3_nt
TRBD2,TRBV12-5,TRBJ2-5,-,CASGAGTIGEERAQYF,TGTGCTAGTGGGGCCGGGACTATTGGGGAAGAGAGGGCCCAGTACTTC
-,TRBV9,TRBJ2-3,once,CASSPLLSGTDTQYF,TGTGCCAGCAGCCCACTTCTTAGCGGAACAGATACGCAGTATTTT
-,TRBV5-4,TRBJ2-1,-,CASSLELPSYNEQFF,TGTGCCAGCAGCTTGGAACTACCCTCCTACAATGAGCAGTTCTTC
-,TRBV10-2,TRBJ2-1,few,CASSDPAVQFF,TGCGCCAGCAGTGACCCGGCGGTGCAGTTCTTC
-,TRBV5-1,TRBJ2-6,-,CASSLVQGSGANVLTF,TGCGCCAGCAGCTTGGTGCAGGGGTCTGGGGCCAACGTCCTGACTTTC
TRBD2,TRBV13,TRBJ2-2,-,CASSLGGASGVTGELFF,TGTGCCAGCAGCTTAGGCGGGGCTAGCGGGGTCACCGGGGAGCTGTTTTTT
-,TRBV4-3,TRBJ1-2,-,CASSPMATNYGYTF,TGCGCCAGCAGCCCAATGGCCACAAACTATGGCTACACCTTC
-,TRBV7-9,TRBJ2-2,few,CASSYPGINTGELFF,TGTGCCAGCAGCTACCCGGGAATCAACACCGGGGAGCTGTTTTTT
-,TRBV6-5,TRBJ1-1,-,CASSYSKTSLNTEAFF,TGTGCCAGCAGTTACTCTAAGACAAGCCTGAACACTGAAGCTTTCTTT
-,TRBV27,TRBJ1-5,-,CASSPSGVQPQHF,TGTGCCAGCAGTCCTTCAGGGGTTCAGCCCCAGCATTTT
TRBD1,TRBV11-3,TRBJ2-2,-,CASSRLTGTGGDSRELFF,TGTGCCAGCAGTCGGTTAACCGGGACAGGGGGAGATAGCCGGGAGCTGTTTTTT